This TCR beta chain was sequenced during a study of cytomegalovirus exposure and HLA in healthy donors. The PCR contained 60 Vbeta and 13 Jbeta primers. This table comes from immunoSEQ multiplex PCR, and its TCRdb copy is limited to in-frame clones, with some not included. This table has roughly 200,000 clones, more than 9.5% appearing once. CDR1 and CDR2 from the germline V gene are LGHNA and YNFKEQ. The CDR3 is 15 amino acids. The junction had 8 bases not matched to a gene; V was cut back by 8 bases and J by 7 bases. The chain joins TRBV4-2 to TRBJ2-1; 13 nucleotides match TRBD2. Material: PBMCs. The TCR comes from a man over 45 in good health and CMV-seropositive. The CDR3 DNA is TGTGCCAGCGCACCGGGGACTAGCGGGGTAAATGAGCAGTTCTTC. It yields the protein CASAPGTSGVNEQFF.